These 32 T cell receptor beta chains originate from one sample sequenced in a study of shared clonotypes between healthy human individuals. The repertoire was sequenced with immunoSEQ multiplex PCR; TCRdb's copy has only in-frame clones and lacks some. The sample lists 980,000 or so clones; 60% to 85% were seen once. The sequenced material came from memory CD4+ T cells sorted from blood. Described subset: CD45RA-negative fraction. Source of these receptors: a man aged 18 to 29 in good health.

The chain is built from TRBV18 and TRBJ2-1; no reliable D call. V lost 5 bases, J lost 8 bases, and 7 bases lay in between. This CDR3 spans 11 amino acids. The germline V gene encodes CDR1 KGHSH and CDR2 LQKENI. The CDR3 spells CASSSMYEQFF. In DNA form, the CDR3 reads TGTGCCAGCTCATCTATGTATGAGCAGTTCTTC.

The V gene is TRBV7-2, the J gene TRBJ2-3, with 10 nucleotides matching TRBD2. Trimming took 1 base from V and 6 from J; bases not matched to a gene: 10. The CDR3 has 17 amino acids. CDR1 SGHTA and CDR2 FQGNSA come from the germline V gene. CDR3 coding DNA: TGTGCCAGCAGCTTAGGCCCGCTAGCGGGAGAATCTGATACGCAGTATTTT. This sequence encodes CASSLGPLAGESDTQYF.

The J gene is TRBJ2-5, the V gene TRBV19; 8 nucleotides line up with TRBD1. V lost 7 bases, J lost 1 base, and 5 bases stayed unmatched. CDR3 length: 14 amino acids. CDR1 is LNHDA and CDR2 is SQIVND in the germline V gene (reference sequence). DNA of the CDR3: TGTGCCAGTAAATTAGGACAGGGCCAAGAGACCCAGTACTTC. Translated: CASKLGQGQETQYF.

The chain has TRBV19 and TRBJ1-2, with 9 bases lining up with TRBD1. The germline CDR1 and CDR2 sequences are LNHDA and SQIVND (reference sequence). The CDR3 extends over 15 amino acids. V lost 5 bases, J lost 1 base, and 5 bases stayed unmatched. The CDR3 nucleotides are TGTGCCAGTAGTCCAACAGGGGGCTATAACTATGGCTACACCTTC. As protein: CASSPTGGYNYGYTF.

The chain links TRBV27 to TRBJ1-1; D ambiguous. In germline, CDR1 is MNHEY, CDR2 SMNVEV (reference sequence). With 4 bases removed from V and 3 bases from J, the gap between germline ends came to 9 bases. This CDR3 spans 13 amino acids. The CDR3 spells CASSYAGYTEAFF. The CDR3 DNA sequence: TGTGCCAGCAGTTATGCGGGATACACTGAAGCTTTCTTT.

This chain joins TRBV5-4 and TRBJ1-6; D possibly corresponds to TRBD1 (5 bases). The CDR3 extends over 16 amino acids. The V gene's germline CDR1 is SGHNT and CDR2 YYREEE (reference sequence). V gave up 0 bases and J gave up 6 bases, with 13 bases separating them. The chain's CDR3 is CASSLVGGKANSPLHF. The CDR3 nucleotides are TGTGCCAGCAGCTTGGTTGGGGGGAAGGCTAATTCACCCCTCCACTTT.

This clone was counted a few times. J is TRBJ1-1 and V is TRBV29-1; no clear D. Germline V gene lookup returns CDR1 SQVTM and CDR2 ANQGSEA. The CDR3 covers 13 residues. The V end was cut by 0 bases, the J end by 4 bases, with 9 bases between. DNA for the CDR3: TGCAGCGTTGAAGAGCAAGAGGGCACTGAAGCTTTCTTT. This gives the protein CSVEEQEGTEAFF.

The chain recombines TRBV2 with TRBJ1-2, with D unresolved. CDR3 length: 10 amino acids. With 8 bases removed from V and 4 bases from J, the gap between germline ends came to 5 bases. Per germline, CDR1 SNHLY and CDR2 FYNNEI. The CDR3 protein is CASGIYGYTF. The CDR3, as DNA: TGTGCCAGCGGGATCTATGGCTACACCTTC.

The CDR3 region has the DNA TGTGCCAGCAGTAAAAAGGGACAGGGGCGTACCTACGAGCAGTACTTC. It specifies CASSKKGQGRTYEQYF. The V gene is TRBV27, the J gene TRBJ2-7; 10 bases match TRBD1. This CDR3 spans 16 amino acids. Germline-derived CDR1 and CDR2 are MNHEY and SMNVEV (reference sequence). J was trimmed by 2 bases and V by 5 bases; bases with no gene match: 9.

The rearrangement uses TRBV6-6 and TRBJ2-7; possible D gene TRBD1, 6 bases. The V gene's germline CDR1 is MNHNY and CDR2 SVGAGI (reference sequence). Deletions cut 6 bases from V and 5 bases from J, with 20 bases between. This CDR3 has 15 residues. As DNA, the CDR3 is TGTGCCAGCAGCATAGCCGTGGGGGCTCACCACGAGCAGTACTTC. Protein sequence: CASSIAVGAHHEQYF.

The genes are TRBV30 and TRBJ1-2, with TRBD1 as a possible D gene (6 bases). The V gene's germline CDR1 is GTSNPN and CDR2 SVGIG (reference sequence). Trimming removed 1 base at V and 8 bases at J, with 17 bases between. CDR3 length equals 14 residues. CDR3 protein: CAWSGDNPRQGYTF. The CDR3, as DNA: TGTGCCTGGAGTGGGGACAATCCCCGGCAAGGCTACACCTTC.

The V call is TRBV9, the J call TRBJ1-3; 7 positions match TRBD1. The CDR3 is 18 amino acids. Germline CDR1 is SGDLS and CDR2 is YYNGEE. Trimming at V came to 3 bases and at J to 0 bases, leaving 12 bases not matched to a gene. Written as DNA, the CDR3 is TGTGCCAGCAGCGCCGGGTCGGGACAGACTTTCTCTGGAAACACCATATATTTT. This sequence encodes CASSAGSGQTFSGNTIYF.

The rearrangement joins TRBV6-5 to TRBJ2-2; D is perhaps TRBD1 (5 bases). This CDR3 region has 14 residues. V dropped 4 bases and J dropped 2 bases, with 8 bases sitting between them. Germline V gene sequence: CDR1 MNHEY, CDR2 SVGAGI. CDR3 sequence: CASSWQGNTGELFF. The CDR3 DNA reads as TGTGCCAGCAGTTGGCAGGGCAACACCGGGGAGCTGTTTTTT.

Details on this clone: One end of the junction is discordant with germline, which a read error may explain. This sequence joins TRBV7-2 and TRBJ2-3; 9 nucleotides agree with TRBD2. The germline V gene encodes CDR1 SGHTA and CDR2 FQGNSA. This CDR3 is built from 11 residues. CDR3 in amino acids: CASSPGTSPFF. As DNA, the CDR3 is TGTGCCAGCAGCCCCGGGACTAGCCCCTTTTTT.

The rearrangement uses TRBV5-1 and TRBJ2-2; a possible D gene is TRBD1 (5 bases). From germline, CDR1 is SGHRS and CDR2 YFSETQ. CDR3 size: 16 residues. Trimming removed 6 bases from V and 0 bases from J, with 15 bases in between. The CDR3 reads CASNGHSKPNTGELFF. DNA of the CDR3: TGCGCCAGCAACGGACACTCCAAGCCGAACACCGGGGAGCTGTTTTTT. Combining the CDR3 with reference TRBV5-1 and TRBJ2-2 gives the whole variable domain KAGVTQTPRYLIKTRGQQVTLSCSPISGHRSVSWYQQTPGQGLQFLFEYFSETQRNKGNFPGRFSGRQFSNSRSEMNVSTLELGDSALYLCASNGHSKPNTGELFFGEGSRLTVL.

This rearrangement joins TRBV27 to TRBJ2-7; the D gene is possibly TRBD2 (5 bases). The CDR3 sequence is 14 residues long. Germline CDR1 is MNHEY and CDR2 is SMNVEV (reference sequence). Trimming removed 3 bases from V and 2 bases from J, with 11 bases in between. The CDR3 nucleotides are TGTGCCAGCAGTTTCAGGCGGGTTACCTACGAGCAGTACTTC. As protein: CASSFRRVTYEQYF.

V usage is TRBV29-1 and J usage is TRBJ2-1; D unclear. This CDR3 comprises 11 residues. From germline, CDR1 is SQVTM and CDR2 ANQGSEA. Trimming stripped 8 bases from V and 7 bases from J, with 12 bases between. DNA for the CDR3: TGCAGCACCACCTCGAGGAATGAGCAGTTCTTC. This sequence encodes CSTTSRNEQFF.

This chain connects TRBV11-2 to TRBJ2-5, with 7 bases fitting TRBD2. V lost 4 bases to trimming and J lost 1 base; unmatched junction nucleotides: 6. Germline values: CDR1 SGHAT, CDR2 FQNNGV. The length of the CDR3 is 15 residues. The CDR3 DNA follows: TGTGCCAGCAGCTCCCAGCGGGGACTCCAAGAGACCCAGTACTTC. It codes for CASSSQRGLQETQYF.

The gene calls are TRBV6-6 and TRBJ1-5; D is perhaps TRBD1 (6 bases). Germline loops: CDR1 MNHNY, CDR2 SVGAGI (reference sequence). Between the trimmed V and J ends, which lost 6 bases and 3 bases, there was a span of 12 bases. The CDR3 spans 14 residues. CDR3 nucleotide sequence: TGTGCCAGCAGACCGGACAGCTACAATCAGCCCCAGCATTTT. This translates into CASRPDSYNQPQHF.

The chain couples TRBV5-1 to TRBJ2-7, with TRBD1 matching 9 bases. This CDR3 is built from 14 residues. Unmatched junction bases numbered 8, after V lost 4 bases and J lost 6 bases. Per the germline V gene, CDR1 is SGHRS and CDR2 is YFSETQ. The CDR3 region is CASSPGTGWREQYF. For the CDR3, the DNA is TGCGCCAGCAGCCCGGGGACAGGGTGGCGCGAGCAGTACTTC.

The chain couples TRBV6-1 to TRBJ1-5; TRBD1 is a possible D gene (5 bases). This CDR3 contains 13 residues. The V end was cut by 4 bases, the J end by 4 bases, with 8 bases between. Germline loops: CDR1 MNHNS, CDR2 SASEGT. CDR3: CASSGGLNQPQHF. The CDR3 DNA reads TGTGCCAGCAGTGGGGGACTAAATCAGCCCCAGCATTTT.

The chain has TRBV27 and TRBJ2-1, with 8 bases that match TRBD2. Germline V gives CDR1 MNHEY, CDR2 SMNVEV (reference sequence). The CDR3 length is 16 residues. The V segment lost 5 bases and the J segment 0 bases; nucleotides outside the gene matches: 6. As DNA, the CDR3 is TGTGCCAGCAGTCCCGTACGGGGGGGCTCCTACAATGAGCAGTTCTTC. Encoded protein: CASSPVRGGSYNEQFF.

The rearrangement joins TRBV7-2 to TRBJ2-3; D call uncertain. CDR3 length: 12 amino acids. The germline V gene encodes CDR1 SGHTA and CDR2 FQGNSA. Trimming shortened V by 5 bases and J by 8 bases, and 11 bases separated the two germline ends. CDR3 amino acids: CASSEYWGTQYF. The CDR3 region has the DNA TGTGCCAGCAGCGAATACTGGGGTACGCAGTATTTT.

This chain joins TRBV30 and TRBJ2-2; possibly TRBD2 for D (6 bases). V lost 4 bases to trimming and J lost 3 bases, with 9 bases between them. This CDR3 is built from 13 residues. Germline V lookup: CDR1 GTSNPN, CDR2 SVGIG (reference sequence). The CDR3 is CAWKGLDTGELFF. In nucleotides, the CDR3 is TGTGCCTGGAAGGGACTCGACACCGGGGAGCTGTTTTTT.

As for this clone: A read error may be the cause here, since a much bigger clone is one base away. The sample has other DNA sequences that encode this CDR3 too. The chain employs TRBV6-1 and TRBJ2-5; D is ambiguous. Germline-derived CDR1 and CDR2 are MNHNS and SASEGT. The CDR3 is 11 amino acids. Between the trimmed V and J ends, which lost 3 bases and 5 bases, there was a span of 4 bases. The CDR3 DNA reads as TGTGCCAGCAGTGAGCCGGAGACCCAGTACTTC. Protein sequence: CASSEPETQYF.

The chain links TRBV11-2 to TRBJ1-1, with a possible D match to TRBD1 (5 bases). The germline gives CDR1 SGHAT, CDR2 FQNNGV. The CDR3 sequence is 13 residues long. The germline V and J ends were trimmed by 5 bases and 4 bases, with 11 bases remaining between them. The CDR3 nucleotides are TGTGCCAGCAGCGGTCAAAGGGGCACTGAAGCTTTCTTT. It yields the protein CASSGQRGTEAFF.

This clone was seen just once. V usage is TRBV28 and J usage is TRBJ1-2; D gene ambiguous. The CDR3 sequence is 13 residues long. V dropped 4 bases and J dropped 0 bases, with 6 bases sitting between them. Germline V lookup: CDR1 MDHEN, CDR2 SYDVKM. The CDR3 reads CASSSSANYGYTF. The CDR3 DNA is TGTGCCAGCAGTTCTTCAGCTAACTATGGCTACACCTTC.

The chain employs TRBV11-2 and TRBJ2-3; maybe TRBD2 (6 bases). The V and J ends lost 0 bases and 6 bases respectively, with 13 bases between them. CDR1 is SGHAT and CDR2 is FQNNGV in the germline V gene. CDR3 length: 15 amino acids. The CDR3 spells CASSLDGGPGDTQYF. The CDR3 nucleotides are TGTGCCAGCAGCTTAGACGGGGGTCCGGGGGATACGCAGTATTTT.

The V gene is TRBV5-6, the J gene TRBJ2-1; D uncertain. CDR3 length: 12 amino acids. Trimming removed 1 base at V and 8 bases at J, with 7 bases between. Germline values: CDR1 SGHDT, CDR2 YYEEEE. CDR3 residues: CASSLLFYEQFF. The CDR3 DNA follows: TGTGCCAGCAGCTTGCTTTTCTATGAGCAGTTCTTC.

This clone appeared a single time. The chain has TRBV5-4 and TRBJ2-4, with D perhaps given as TRBD1 or TRBD2 (5 bases each). The CDR3 sequence is 16 residues long. V dropped 4 bases and J dropped 0 bases, with 14 bases sitting between them. Germline loops: CDR1 SGHNT, CDR2 YYREEE (reference sequence). CDR3 in amino acids: CASSRDQDLAKNIQYF. CDR3 DNA: TGTGCCAGCAGCCGGGACCAGGACTTAGCCAAAAACATTCAGTACTTC.

The chain employs TRBV5-1 and TRBJ1-3; tentatively, D is TRBD1 (5 bases). V was cut by 5 bases and J by 6 bases, with 12 bases left in between. This CDR3 has 13 residues. Germline CDR1 is SGHRS and CDR2 is YFSETQ. In DNA form, the CDR3 reads TGCGCCAGCAGAGGGCAGGGCGCAAACACCATATATTTT. Translation gives CASRGQGANTIYF.

The V and J genes are TRBV7-2 and TRBJ2-7; TRBD2 matches 8 bases. V lost 1 base to trimming and J lost 3 bases; unmatched junction nucleotides: 5. This CDR3 region has 15 residues. Germline CDR1 reads SGHTA; CDR2 reads FQGNSA. This chain's CDR3 is CASSLVFGTSYEQYF. For the CDR3, the DNA is TGTGCCAGCAGCTTAGTTTTTGGGACTAGCTACGAGCAGTACTTC. Complete variable domain (other parts from reference TRBV7-2 and TRBJ2-7): GAGVSQSPSNKVTEKGKDVELRCDPISGHTALYWYRQSLGQGLEFLIYFQGNSAPDKSGLPSDRFSAERTGGSVSTLTIQRTQQEDSAVYLCASSLVFGTSYEQYFGPGTRLTVT.